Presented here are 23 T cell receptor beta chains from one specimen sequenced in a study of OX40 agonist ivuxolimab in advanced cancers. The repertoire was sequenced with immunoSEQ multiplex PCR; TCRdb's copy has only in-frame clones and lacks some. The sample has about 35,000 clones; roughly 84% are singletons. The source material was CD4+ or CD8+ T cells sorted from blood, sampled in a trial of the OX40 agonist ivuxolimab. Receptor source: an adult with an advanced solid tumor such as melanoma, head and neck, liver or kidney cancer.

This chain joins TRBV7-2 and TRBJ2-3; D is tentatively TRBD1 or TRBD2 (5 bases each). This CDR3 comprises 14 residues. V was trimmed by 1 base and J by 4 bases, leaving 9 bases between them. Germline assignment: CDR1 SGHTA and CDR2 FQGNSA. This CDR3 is CASSLGGAADTQYF. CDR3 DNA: TGTGCCAGCAGCTTAGGAGGGGCCGCAGATACGCAGTATTTT.

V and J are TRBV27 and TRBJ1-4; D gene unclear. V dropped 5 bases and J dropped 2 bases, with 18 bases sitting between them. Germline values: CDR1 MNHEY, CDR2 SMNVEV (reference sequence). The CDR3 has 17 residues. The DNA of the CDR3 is TGTGCCAGCAGTCCCTGGTTGGGGAAGGGTACTAATGAAAAACTGTTTTTT. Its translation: CASSPWLGKGTNEKLFF.

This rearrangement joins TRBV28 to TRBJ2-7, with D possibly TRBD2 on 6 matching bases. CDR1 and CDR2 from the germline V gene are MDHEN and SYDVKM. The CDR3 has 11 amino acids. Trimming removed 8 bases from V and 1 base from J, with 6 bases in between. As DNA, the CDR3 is TGTGCCAGCGGGGGGTCCTACGAGCAGTACTTC. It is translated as CASGGSYEQYF.

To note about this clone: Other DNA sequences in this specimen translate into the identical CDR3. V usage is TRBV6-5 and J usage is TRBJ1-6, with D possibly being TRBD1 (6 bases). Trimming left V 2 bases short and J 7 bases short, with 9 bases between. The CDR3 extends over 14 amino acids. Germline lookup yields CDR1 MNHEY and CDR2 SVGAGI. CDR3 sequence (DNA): TGTGCCAGCAGTTACAGGGGGGGAAATTCACCCCTCCACTTT. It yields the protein CASSYRGGNSPLHF.

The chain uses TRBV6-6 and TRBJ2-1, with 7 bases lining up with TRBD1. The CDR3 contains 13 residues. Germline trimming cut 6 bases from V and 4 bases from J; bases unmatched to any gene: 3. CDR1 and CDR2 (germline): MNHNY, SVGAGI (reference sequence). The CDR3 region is CASRPDRYNEQFF. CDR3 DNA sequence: TGTGCCAGCAGACCGGACAGGTACAATGAGCAGTTCTTC.

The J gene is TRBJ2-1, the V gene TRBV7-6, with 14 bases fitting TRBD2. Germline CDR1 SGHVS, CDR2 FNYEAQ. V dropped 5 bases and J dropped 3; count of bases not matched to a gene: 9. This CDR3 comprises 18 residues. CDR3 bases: TGTGCCAGCAGCCCGCGGACTAGCGGGGGGTCAAACTACAATGAGCAGTTCTTC. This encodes CASSPRTSGGSNYNEQFF.

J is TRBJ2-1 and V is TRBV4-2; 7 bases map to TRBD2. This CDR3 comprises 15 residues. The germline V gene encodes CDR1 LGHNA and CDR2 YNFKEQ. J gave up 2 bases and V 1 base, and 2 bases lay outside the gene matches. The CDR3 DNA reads TGTGCCAGCAGCCAAGGACTAGCTGCCTACAATGAGCAGTTCTTC. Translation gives CASSQGLAAYNEQFF.

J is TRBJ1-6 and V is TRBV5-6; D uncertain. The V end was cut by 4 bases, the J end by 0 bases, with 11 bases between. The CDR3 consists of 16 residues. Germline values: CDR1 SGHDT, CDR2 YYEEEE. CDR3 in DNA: TGTGCCAGCAGCCTATTGACCAGCTCCTATAATTCACCCCTCCACTTT. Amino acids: CASSLLTSSYNSPLHF.

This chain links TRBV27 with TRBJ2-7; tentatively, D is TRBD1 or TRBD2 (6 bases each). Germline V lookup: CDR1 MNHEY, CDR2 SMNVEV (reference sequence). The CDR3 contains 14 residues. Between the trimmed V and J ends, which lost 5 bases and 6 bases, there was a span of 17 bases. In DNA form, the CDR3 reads TGTGCCAGCAGTACCTCTCATTCGGGGGCCGAGCAGTACTTC. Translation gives CASSTSHSGAEQYF.

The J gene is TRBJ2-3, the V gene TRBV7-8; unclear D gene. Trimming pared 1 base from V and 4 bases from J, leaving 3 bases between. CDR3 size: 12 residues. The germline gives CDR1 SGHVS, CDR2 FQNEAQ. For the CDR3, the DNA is TGTGCCAGCAGCTTAGGGGCAGATACGCAGTATTTT. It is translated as CASSLGADTQYF.

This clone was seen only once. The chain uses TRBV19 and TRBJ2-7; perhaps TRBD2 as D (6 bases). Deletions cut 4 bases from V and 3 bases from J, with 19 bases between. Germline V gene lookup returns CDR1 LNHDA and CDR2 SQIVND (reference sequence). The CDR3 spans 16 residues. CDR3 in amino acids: CASSTLNRGMFYEQYF. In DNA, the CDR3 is TGTGCCAGTAGTACCCTCAACCGCGGGATGTTCTACGAGCAGTACTTC.

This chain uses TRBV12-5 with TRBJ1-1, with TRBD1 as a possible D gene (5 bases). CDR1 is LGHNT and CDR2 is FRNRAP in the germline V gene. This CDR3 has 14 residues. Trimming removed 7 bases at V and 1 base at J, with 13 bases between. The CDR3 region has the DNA TGTGCTAGTGTGATTGGTCAGGGGAACACTGAAGCTTTCTTT. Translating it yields CASVIGQGNTEAFF.

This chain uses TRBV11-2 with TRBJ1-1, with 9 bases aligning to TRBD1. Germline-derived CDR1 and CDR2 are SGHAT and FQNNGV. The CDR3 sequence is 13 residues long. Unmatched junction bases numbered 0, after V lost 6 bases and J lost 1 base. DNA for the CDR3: TGTGCCAGCAGGGACAGGGGGAACACTGAAGCTTTCTTT. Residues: CASRDRGNTEAFF.

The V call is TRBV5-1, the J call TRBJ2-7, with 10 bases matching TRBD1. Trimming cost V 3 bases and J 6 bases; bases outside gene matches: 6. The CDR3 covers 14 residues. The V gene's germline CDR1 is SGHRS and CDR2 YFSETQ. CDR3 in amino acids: CASSYRDRGTEQYF. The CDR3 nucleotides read TGCGCCAGCAGCTACCGGGACAGGGGAACCGAGCAGTACTTC.

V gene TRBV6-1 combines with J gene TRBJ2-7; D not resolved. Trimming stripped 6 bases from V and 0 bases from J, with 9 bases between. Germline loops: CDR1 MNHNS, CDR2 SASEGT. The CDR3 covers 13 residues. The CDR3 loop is CASRAPSSYEQYF. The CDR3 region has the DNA TGTGCCAGCAGGGCCCCGAGCTCCTACGAGCAGTACTTC.

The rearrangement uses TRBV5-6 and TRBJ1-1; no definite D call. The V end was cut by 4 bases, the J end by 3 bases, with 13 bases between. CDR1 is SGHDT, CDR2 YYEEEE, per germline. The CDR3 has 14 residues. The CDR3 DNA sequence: TGTGCCAGCAGCCGTCAAGGGCTGGACACTGAAGCTTTCTTT. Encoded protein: CASSRQGLDTEAFF.

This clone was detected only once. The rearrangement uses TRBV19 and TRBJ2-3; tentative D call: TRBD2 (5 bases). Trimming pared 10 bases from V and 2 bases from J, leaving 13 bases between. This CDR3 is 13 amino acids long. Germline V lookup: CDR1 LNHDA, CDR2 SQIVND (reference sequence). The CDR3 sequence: CAISSGNTDTQYF. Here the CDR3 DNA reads TGTGCCATCTCGTCGGGGAACACAGATACGCAGTATTTT.

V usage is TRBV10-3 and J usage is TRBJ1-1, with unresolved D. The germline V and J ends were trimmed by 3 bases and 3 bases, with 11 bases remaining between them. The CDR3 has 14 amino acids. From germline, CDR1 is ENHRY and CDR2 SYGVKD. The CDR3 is CAISDRAWDTEAFF. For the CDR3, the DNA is TGTGCCATCAGTGACCGGGCTTGGGACACTGAAGCTTTCTTT.

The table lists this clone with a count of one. The CDR3 reads CASTPYNRETQYF. CDR3 DNA sequence: TGTGCCAGCACGCCCTATAACAGAGAGACCCAGTACTTC. The chain employs TRBV5-6 and TRBJ2-5, with D unclear. Germline loops: CDR1 SGHDT, CDR2 YYEEEE. The length of the CDR3 is 13 residues. V gave up 6 bases and J gave up 4 bases, with 13 bases separating them.

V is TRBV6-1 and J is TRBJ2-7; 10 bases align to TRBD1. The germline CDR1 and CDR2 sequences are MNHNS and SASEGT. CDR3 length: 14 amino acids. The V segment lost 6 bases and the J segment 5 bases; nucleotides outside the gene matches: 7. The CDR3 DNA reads TGTGCCAGCAGGAGAGGGACAGGGGTCAACGAGCAGTACTTC. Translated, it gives CASRRGTGVNEQYF.

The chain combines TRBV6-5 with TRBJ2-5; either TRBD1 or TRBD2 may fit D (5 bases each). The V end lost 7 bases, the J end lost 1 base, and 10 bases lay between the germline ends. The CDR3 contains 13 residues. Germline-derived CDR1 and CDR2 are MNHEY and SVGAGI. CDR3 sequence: CASMKGPQETQYF. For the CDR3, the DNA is TGTGCCAGCATGAAGGGACCCCAAGAGACCCAGTACTTC.

The CDR3 here is CASSFTGTASNEKLFF. The CDR3 nucleotides are TGTGCCAGCAGTTTTACGGGCACGGCTTCTAATGAAAAACTGTTTTTT. The gene calls are TRBV27 and TRBJ1-4; D not certain. CDR1 is MNHEY and CDR2 is SMNVEV in the germline V gene (reference sequence). V gave up 3 bases and J gave up 3 bases, with 14 bases separating them. There are 16 residues in the CDR3.

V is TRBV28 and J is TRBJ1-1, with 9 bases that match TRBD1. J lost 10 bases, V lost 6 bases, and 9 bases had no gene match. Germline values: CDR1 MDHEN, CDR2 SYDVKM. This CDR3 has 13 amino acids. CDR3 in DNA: TGTGCCAGCAGACGACCGGGACAGGGAAGAGCTTTCTTT. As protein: CASRRPGQGRAFF.